This entry features one T cell receptor (beta chain) sequence. Its recognized antigen is unknown. A junction end diverges from the germline sequence, so it may reflect a read error. To prepare the library, multiplex PCR was applied. Sequencing relied on an Illumina HiSeq 2500. TCRbeta libraries were constructed through three rounds of nested PCR with primers (Table S4) according to protocols adapted from ARM-PCR. Before sequencing, PCR products in the 200-500 bp range were cut out of the gel and cleaned up using the QIAquick gel extraction kit. In the original analysis: Trimmomatic was used to clean the reads, FLASH merged the cleaned reads into complete CDR3 sequences, and MiTCR assigned the sequences to V(D)J germline segments. Clonal diversity was calculated as the inverse Simpson's index using VDJtools. In-frame sequences lacking a premature stop codon were counted as productive reads. TCRdb reprocessed the public reads (quality trimming at Q25 with fastp, clone calling with MiXCR) and kept in-frame beta chains. Rows matching on CDR3 protein sequence are summarized as one entry with the most common DNA and genes. The V and J calls reflect TCRdb's pipeline rather than the authors' work. A total of roughly 200,000 distinct CDR3 sequences appear in this sample, about two thirds of them only once. The top ten constitute 20% to 25% of the sample.

This sample is part of a study of tumor and adjacent non-tumor tissue in lung cancer (dated by TCRdb to the late 2010s). With regard to the full study: The cohort included around twelve adenocarcinoma, a couple of squamous cell carcinoma and 1 small cell lung cancer patients. In total, sequencing yielded 125,075,908 productive TCRbeta reads, which works out to an average of about 4.2 million reads per sample. The study compared bulk TCRbeta repertoires between lung tumor tissue and matched distant non-tumor lung tissue from more than twelve lung cancer patients. The 15 or so patients were aged about 31 to 76 years, included approximately ten men and 5 women, and had TNM stage I to III disease. TCRbeta CDR3 sequencing was performed on thirty paired specimens, with one tumor sample and one normal lung sample collected per patient. Overall results and qualifications from the work: A significantly larger cumulative share of the repertoire was made up by the top 100 clones in normal lung than in tumor tissue. Neither the sequencing platform nor unique molecular identifiers are mentioned in the methods. With only around 15 patients in the cohort, the authors noted that larger samples and more detailed clinical data are needed. Tumor tissue showed significantly higher TCR diversity (inverse Simpson) than normal lung tissue, at about 400 vs 150 (P = 0.0075, Mann-Whitney U test). Because peripheral blood was not sequenced, the blood TCRbeta repertoires of the lung cancer patients in the study went unexamined. Significantly higher TCR diversity was found in younger patients, and higher tumor TCR diversity was associated with shorter overall and disease-free survival.

RNA was isolated from bulk, unsorted tissue, and RNA quality was assessed with a NanoDrop ND-1000 and an Agilent 2100. The donors were newly diagnosed lung cancer patients admitted for thoracic surgery in China from August to November 2014 who had not received prior chemotherapy. Anyone who had undergone radiotherapy or chemotherapy before, or who had another cancer at the same time, was left out of the study. Pieces of surgical tissue measuring about 1-2.1 cm3 were kept in RNAlater solution and stored at -80 degrees C until use. There are 13 amino acids in the CDR3, from cysteine to phenylalanine inclusive. Only CDR3 DNA is held: 39 bases, read in frame from base 1. Per the germline V gene (reference sequence), DFQATT is the CDR1 and SNEGSKA is the CDR2.

Rearrangement joined TRBV20-1 to TRBJ1-2; 9 bases in the junction line up with TRBD1. Source material: lung tumor tissue. The source of this sequence is a man aged 60 to 75 with non-small cell lung cancer. The CDR3 protein sequence reads: CSVGQGPVYGYTF. The nucleotide sequence reads TGCAGTGTCGGACAGGGGCCCGTCTATGGATACACCTTC.